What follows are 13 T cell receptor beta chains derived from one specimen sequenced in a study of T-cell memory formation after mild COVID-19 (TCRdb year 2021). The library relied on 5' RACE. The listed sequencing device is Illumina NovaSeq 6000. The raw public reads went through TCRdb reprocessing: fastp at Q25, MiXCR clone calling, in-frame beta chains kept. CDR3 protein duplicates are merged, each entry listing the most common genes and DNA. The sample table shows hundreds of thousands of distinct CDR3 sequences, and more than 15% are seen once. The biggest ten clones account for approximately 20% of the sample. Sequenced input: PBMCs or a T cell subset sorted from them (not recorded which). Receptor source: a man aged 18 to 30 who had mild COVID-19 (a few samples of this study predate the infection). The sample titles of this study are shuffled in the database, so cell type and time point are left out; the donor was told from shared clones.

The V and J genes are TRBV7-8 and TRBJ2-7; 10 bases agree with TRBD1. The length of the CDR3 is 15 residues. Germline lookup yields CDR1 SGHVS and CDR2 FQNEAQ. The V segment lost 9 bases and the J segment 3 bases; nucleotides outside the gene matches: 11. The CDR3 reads CASSRGDRGFYEQYV. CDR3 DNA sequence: TGTGCCAGTTCGAGGGGGGACAGGGGTTTCTACGAGCAGTACGTC.

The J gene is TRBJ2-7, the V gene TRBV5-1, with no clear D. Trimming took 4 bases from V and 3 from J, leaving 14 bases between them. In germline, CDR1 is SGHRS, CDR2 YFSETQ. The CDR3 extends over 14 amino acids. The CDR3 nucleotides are TGCGCCAGCAGCAACAGTGGTTCCAGCTACGAGCAGTACTTC. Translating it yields CASSNSGSSYEQYF.

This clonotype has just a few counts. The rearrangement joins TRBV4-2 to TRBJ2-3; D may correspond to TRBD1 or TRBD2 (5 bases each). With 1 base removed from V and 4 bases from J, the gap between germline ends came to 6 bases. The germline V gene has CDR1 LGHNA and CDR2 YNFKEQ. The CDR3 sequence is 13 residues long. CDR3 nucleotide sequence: TGTGCCAGCAGCCAAGGGGGGTCAGATACGCAGTATTTT. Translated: CASSQGGSDTQYF.

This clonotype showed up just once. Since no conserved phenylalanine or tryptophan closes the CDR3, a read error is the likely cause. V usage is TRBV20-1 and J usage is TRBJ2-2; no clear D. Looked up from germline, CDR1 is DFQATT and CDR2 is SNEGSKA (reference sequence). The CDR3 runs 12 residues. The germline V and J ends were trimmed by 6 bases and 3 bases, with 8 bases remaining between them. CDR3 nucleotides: TGCAGTGCCCCAGGTCACACCGGGGAGCTGTTTATT. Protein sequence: CSAPGHTGELFI.

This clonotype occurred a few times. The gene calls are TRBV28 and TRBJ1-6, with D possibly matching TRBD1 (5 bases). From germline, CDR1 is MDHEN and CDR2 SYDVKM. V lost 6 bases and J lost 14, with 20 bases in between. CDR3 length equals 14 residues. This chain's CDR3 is CASSGIPESTALHF. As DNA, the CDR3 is TGTGCCAGCAGCGGAATTCCGGAGTCGACAGCCCTCCACTTT.

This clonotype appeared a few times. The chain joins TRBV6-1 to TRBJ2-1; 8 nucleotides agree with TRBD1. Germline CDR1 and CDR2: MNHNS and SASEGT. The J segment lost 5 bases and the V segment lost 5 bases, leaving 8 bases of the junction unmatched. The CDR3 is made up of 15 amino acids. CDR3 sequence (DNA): TGTGCCAGCAGTCCCCGGGACAGGATGAACAATGAGCAGTTCTTC. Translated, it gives CASSPRDRMNNEQFF.

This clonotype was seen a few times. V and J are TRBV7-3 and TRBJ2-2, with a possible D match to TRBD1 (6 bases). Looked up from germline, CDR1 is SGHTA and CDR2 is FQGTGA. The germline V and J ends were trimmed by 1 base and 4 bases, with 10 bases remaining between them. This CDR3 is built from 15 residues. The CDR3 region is CASSLNPGVTGELFF. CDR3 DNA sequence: TGTGCCAGCAGCTTAAATCCAGGGGTCACCGGGGAGCTGTTTTTT.

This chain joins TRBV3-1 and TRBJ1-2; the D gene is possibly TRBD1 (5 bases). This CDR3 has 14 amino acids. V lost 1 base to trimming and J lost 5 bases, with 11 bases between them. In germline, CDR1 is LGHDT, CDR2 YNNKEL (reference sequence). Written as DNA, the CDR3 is TGTGCCAGCAGCCAAGCCTCCTGGGGGTATGGCTACACCTTC. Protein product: CASSQASWGYGYTF. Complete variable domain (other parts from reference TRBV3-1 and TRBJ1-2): DTAVSQTPKYLVTQMGNDKSIKCEQNLGHDTMYWYKQDSKKFLKIMFSYNNKELIINETVPNRFSPKSPDKAHLNLHINSLELGDSAVYFCASSQASWGYGYTFGSGTRLTVV.

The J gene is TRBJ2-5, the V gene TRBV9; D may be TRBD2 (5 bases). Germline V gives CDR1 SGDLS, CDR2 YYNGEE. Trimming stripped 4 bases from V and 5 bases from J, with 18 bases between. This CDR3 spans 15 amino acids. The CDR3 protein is CASSLRSTGWETQYF. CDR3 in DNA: TGTGCCAGCAGCCTCCGCTCTACGGGGTGGGAGACCCAGTACTTC. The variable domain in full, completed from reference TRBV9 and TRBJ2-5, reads DSGVTQTPKHLITATGQRVTLRCSPRSGDLSVYWYQQSLDQGLQFLIQYYNGEERAKGNILERFSAQQFPDLHSELNLSSLELGDSALYFCASSLRSTGWETQYFGPGTRLLVL.

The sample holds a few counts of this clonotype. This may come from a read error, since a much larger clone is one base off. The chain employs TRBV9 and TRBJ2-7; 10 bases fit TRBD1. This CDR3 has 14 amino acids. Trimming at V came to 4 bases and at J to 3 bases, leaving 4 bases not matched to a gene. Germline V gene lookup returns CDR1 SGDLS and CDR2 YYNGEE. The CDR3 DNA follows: TGTGCCAGCAGCCCCCGGACAGGGGGCTACGAGCAGTACTTC. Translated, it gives CASSPRTGGYEQYF. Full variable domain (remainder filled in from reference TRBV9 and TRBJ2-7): DSGVTQTPKHLITATGQRVTLRCSPRSGDLSVYWYQQSLDQGLQFLIQYYNGEERAKGNILERFSAQQFPDLHSELNLSSLELGDSALYFCASSPRTGGYEQYFGPGTRLTVT.

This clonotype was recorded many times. CDR3 sequence (DNA): TGTGCCATCAGTGAGCCTAGCGGGGGGGCCAATACGCAGTATTTT. The encoded protein is CAISEPSGGANTQYF. The J gene is TRBJ2-3, the V gene TRBV10-3; 12 bases fit TRBD2. The CDR3 totals 15 residues. V shed 2 bases, J shed 7 bases, and the junction held 4 bases outside the gene matches. Looked up from germline, CDR1 is ENHRY and CDR2 is SYGVKD.

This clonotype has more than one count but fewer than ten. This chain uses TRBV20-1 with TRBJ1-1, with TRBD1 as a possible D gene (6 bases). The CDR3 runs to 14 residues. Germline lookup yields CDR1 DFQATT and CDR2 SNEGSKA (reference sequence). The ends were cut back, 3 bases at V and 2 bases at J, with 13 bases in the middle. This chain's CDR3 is CSASGDRFNTEAFF. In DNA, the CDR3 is TGCAGTGCTAGCGGAGACAGGTTTAACACTGAAGCTTTCTTT.

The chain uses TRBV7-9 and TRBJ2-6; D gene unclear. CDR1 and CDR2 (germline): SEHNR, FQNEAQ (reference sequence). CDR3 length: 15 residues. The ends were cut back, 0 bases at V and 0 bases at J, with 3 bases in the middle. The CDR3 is CASSLADSGANVLTF. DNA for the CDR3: TGTGCCAGCAGCTTAGCCGACTCTGGGGCCAACGTCCTGACTTTC.